This TCR beta chain was identified in a study of blood T cell repertoires in COVID-19 (TCRdb year 2020). Turning to the overall study: The collaborator samples originated in the United States, Italy and Spain and spanned the acute and convalescent phases of COVID-19. The material from the prospective study consisted of cDNA or gDNA derived from T cells, B-cell-depleted T cells, or PBMCs. The dataset comprised deeply sampled blood TCRbeta repertoires from subjects exposed to, actively infected with, or recovered from COVID-19. The repertoires were released in a freely available public database meant as a resource for research on the immune response to SARS-CoV-2. Samples were obtained from the ongoing ImmuneRACE study (first 160 participants) and from some 1,300 subjects provided by 6 global collaborators. Nearly every sample came with metadata listing a de-identified subject ID, COVID-19 status, age in years and sex. Where available, HLA class I and class II types were taken from metadata supplied by the sample provider and were not determined by assay-based typing.

Sequences SGHTA (CDR1) and FQGNSA (CDR2) are obtained from the germline V gene. The CDR3 numbers 14 residues from cysteine through phenylalanine. Only the CDR3 DNA is retained, 42 bases long and in frame from the first base. V is shortened by 2 bases, J by 6 bases, and the region joining them spans 13 bases. Whole blood was collected in K2EDTA tubes by collaborating institutions according to the institutions' own protocols. For TCRbeta analysis, collaborators shipped samples as frozen whole blood, isolated PBMCs, or DNA extracted from either of those sample types. About this clone itself: No antigen is known for it. There are no base qualities to consult, and no much larger clone falls within one base.

The immunoSEQ Assay, a bias-controlled multiplex PCR, was used to amplify TCRbeta CDR3 regions from genomic DNA. As for the authors' bioinformatics: The number of nucleated cells in each sample was estimated from the amplification of reference gene primers within the assay. To quantify the absolute abundance of each unique TCRbeta CDR3 rearrangement, sequence reads were collapsed and filtered. Productive Simpson clonality was computed per sample as the square root of Simpson's diversity index over productive rearrangements. In its TCRdb copy, this immuneACCESS table keeps in-frame sequences only and misses some clones. Where compared with another copy, unresolved V genes explain less than half of these, and the others have no known cause. That table gives V, J and clone size, and the DNA gave D and trimming. In all, the sample holds about 110,000 clones, and about 90% of those were seen once. The ten top clones hold around 1.2% of the sample.

Overall results and qualifications from the work: The quantity of clinical and demographic metadata differed by source and by participant and was supplied without curation.

Sequenced material: peripheral blood. The chain is assembled from TRBV7-2 and TRBJ1-1, with a tentative D gene TRBD1 over 6 matching bases. The origin of this receptor is a woman in her thirties with acute or convalescent COVID-19. The sequenced DNA: TGTGCCAGCAGCTTACTCAGGGGCTTTTCTGAAGCTTTCTTT. This gives the protein CASSLLRGFSEAFF. With all but the CDR3 taken from the reference TRBV7-2 and TRBJ1-1 genes, the full variable domain is: GAGVSQSPSNKVTEKGKDVELRCDPISGHTALYWYRQSLGQGLEFLIYFQGNSAPDKSGLPSDRFSAERTGGSVSTLTIQRTQQEDSAVYLCASSLLRGFSEAFFGQGTRLTVV.